This T cell receptor (beta chain) is drawn from a study of blood T cell repertoires in COVID-19. How the authors handled the data: Estimation of nucleated cell counts relied on the amplification of reference gene primers. Sequencing used immunoSEQ multiplex PCR; TCRdb keeps in-frame clones, though not all of them. V, J and clone size were drawn from that table, and D and trimming were deduced from the DNA. Here the sample spans about 58,000 clones, 89% being singletons. The sample taken for sequencing was peripheral blood. The TCR originated in a woman aged 60-75 years with active COVID-19.

The CDR3 DNA reads TGTGCCAGCAGTGAAGACAGGGCGGTGGACACTGAAGCTTTCTTT. It is translated as CASSEDRAVDTEAFF. The genes are TRBV2 and TRBJ1-1; tentatively, D is TRBD1 (6 bases). Between the trimmed V and J ends, which lost 1 base and 3 bases, there was a span of 12 bases. Germline V gene data show CDR1 as SNHLY and CDR2 as FYNNEI. This CDR3 has 15 residues.